This TCR beta chain was identified in a study of CD8 T cells in Susac syndrome. Germline CDR1 and CDR2: SEHNR and FQNEAQ (reference sequence). J gave up 2 bases and V 10 bases, and 7 bases lay outside the gene matches. There are 14 residues in the CDR3. Negative isolation yielded CD8+ and CD4+ T cells; FACS enriched TEMRA cells. Reverse transcription of about 0.5 to 1 ug RNA used random hexamers. One entry per CDR3 protein results from TCRdb running MiXCR on the immunoSEQ multiplex PCR reads. The sample has some 130,000 distinct CDR3 sequences; around 91% are singletons. This clonotype was observed once.

The source is a human donor with multiple sclerosis. The chain is built from TRBV7-9 and TRBJ2-1, with 8 bases that match TRBD2. Sample: CD8+ T cells from PBMCs. Here the CDR3 reads CATGGESPYNEQFF. The DNA for the CDR3 is TGTGCCACCGGGGGGGAATCCCCCTACAATGAGCAGTTCTTC.